Below are 2 T cell receptor beta chains sequenced from a single sample in a study of HIV-infected children after antiretroviral therapy interruption. Unique molecular identifiers were included in an RNA-based 3' RACE TCR library. MiXCR, applied by TCRdb to the 3' RACE reads, yields one record per CDR3 protein. This table holds tens of thousands of distinct CDR3 sequences, about 4.3% found once. Documented treatment: PENTA 11 planned treatment interruption arm or continuous ART arm. Sequencing used CD45RA+ CD4+ T cells from PBMCs, pooled from several time points, obtained from a donor given antiretroviral therapy, either interrupted or continuous. Regarding subset: naive CD4+ CD45RA+ CD45RO- T cells. The source is a pool of human donors with HIV.

In this sample, this clonotype turned up many times. The V gene is TRBV11-2, the J gene TRBJ1-1; TRBD1 agrees at 7 bases. Trimming took 5 bases from V and 0 from J; bases not matched to a gene: 6. This CDR3 comprises 15 residues. Germline values: CDR1 SGHAT, CDR2 FQNNGV. CDR3 amino acids: CASSIGTAVNTEAFF. CDR3 bases: TGTGCCAGCAGCATCGGGACAGCTGTGAACACTGAAGCTTTCTTT.

This clonotype was observed a few times. V gene TRBV10-3 combines with J gene TRBJ2-3, with D unclear. Trimming left V 6 bases short and J 2 bases short, with 9 bases between. The CDR3 length is 13 residues. Germline lookup yields CDR1 ENHRY and CDR2 SYGVKD. CDR3 DNA sequence: TGTGCCATCAGCCTGGACCTCACAGATACGCAGTATTTT. Translating gives CAISLDLTDTQYF.